Listed below are T cell receptor beta chains from one sample, sequenced in a study of T-cell memory formation after mild COVID-19. TCRdb re-called the 5' RACE reads with MiXCR, one entry per CDR3 protein. The sample comprises a few hundred thousand distinct CDR3 sequences, over 8.5% of which are singletons, and 22% rests with the top ten. The sample consisted of PBMCs or a T cell subset sorted from them (not recorded which). These receptor sequences come from a young man who had mild COVID-19 (a few samples of this study predate the infection). Cell type and time point are not known. The CDR3 runs from the conserved cysteine through the conserved F or W.

CDR3: CATGVEDTQYF; length: 11; V: TRBV18
CDR3: CASSFFRGFTDTQYF; length: 15; V: TRBV5-5
CDR3: CASSRGDSNNEQFF; length: 14; V: TRBV7-9
CDR3: CASRDRGNQPQHF; length: 13; V: TRBV19
CDR3: CASSLWTGGLYTEAFF; length: 16; V: TRBV4-3
CDR3: CASSEPPGPEDTQYF; length: 15; V: TRBV6-1
CDR3: CASSQAVRGHEQYF; length: 14; V: TRBV4-1
CDR3: CASSSRVGGSSNQPQHF; length: 17; V: TRBV12-3/TRBV12-4
CDR3: CASSLAVQGGSDTQYF; length: 16; V: TRBV5-1
CDR3: CASSFWRGPSTDTQYF; length: 16; V: TRBV11-2
CDR3: CASSLSGTGGGREKLFF; length: 17; V: TRBV4-3
CDR3: CSAAQGTGMLYEQYF; length: 15; V: TRBV20-1
CDR3: CASRPNRGPYEQYF; length: 14; V: TRBV6-5
CDR3: CASSQAPGQMTYEQYF; length: 16; V: TRBV4-2
CDR3: CASSSSRVPEKLFF; length: 14; V: TRBV28
CDR3: CASKYSGESPLHF; length: 13; V: TRBV10-2
CDR3: CSVGESRVGTEAFF; length: 14; V: TRBV29-1
CDR3: CASSLARGGSYEQYF; length: 15; V: TRBV12-3/TRBV12-4
CDR3: CAISDLTRRGFDTGELFF; length: 18; V: TRBV10-3
CDR3: CASSFRIGEIETQYF; length: 15; V: TRBV28
CDR3: CASSFGGATEAFF; length: 13; V: TRBV5-4
CDR3: CASSDTTGVYGYTF; length: 14; V: TRBV3-1
CDR3: CASRRGSGGSSYNEQFF; length: 17; V: TRBV5-6
CDR3: CASSRGQLMQYF; length: 12; V: TRBV5-1
CDR3: CASSQGGNTGELFF; length: 14; V: TRBV3-1
CDR3: CSAPDRMGLHSNQPQHF; length: 17; V: TRBV20-1
CDR3: CASSLSGRDGYTF; length: 13; V: TRBV5-1
CDR3: CAASIGGAGANVLTF; length: 15; V: TRBV28
CDR3: CASGQPSDLFF; length: 11; V: TRBV7-9
CDR3: CASSSSGGAIDEQFF; length: 15; V: TRBV7-9
CDR3: CASSYSNLGDIQYF; length: 14; V: TRBV6-2/TRBV6-3
CDR3: CASSSRERGVTDTQYF; length: 16; V: TRBV4-3
CDR3: CASRPGRDRSQPQHF; length: 15; V: TRBV2
CDR3: CASTPLAGSRNEQFF; length: 15; V: TRBV7-2
CDR3: CASSAGSNQPQHF; length: 13; V: TRBV6-4